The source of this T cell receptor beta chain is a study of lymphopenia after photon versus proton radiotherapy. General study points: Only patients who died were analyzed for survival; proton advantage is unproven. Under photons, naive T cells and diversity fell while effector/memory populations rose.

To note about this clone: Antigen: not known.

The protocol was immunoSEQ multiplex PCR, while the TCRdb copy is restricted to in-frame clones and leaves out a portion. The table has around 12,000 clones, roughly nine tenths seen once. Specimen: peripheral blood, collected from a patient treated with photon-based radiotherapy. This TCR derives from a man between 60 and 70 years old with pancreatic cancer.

CDR3 loop: CASSSNSYRVGEEKLFF. In DNA form, the CDR3 reads TGTGCCAGCAGTTCCAACAGTTACAGGGTAGGAGAGGAAAAACTGTTTTTT. The rearrangement links TRBV28 to TRBJ1-4; TRBD1 might be the D (6 bases). Germline CDR1 reads MDHEN; CDR2 reads SYDVKM. V lost 4 bases, J lost 8 bases, and 23 bases lay in between. This CDR3 spans 17 amino acids.